Shown below are 27 T cell receptor beta chains from a single sample sequenced in a study of blood T cell repertoires in COVID-19 (dated by TCRdb to 2020 to 2022). The library was produced with the immunoSEQ multiplex PCR assay. Entries here come from immuneACCESS through TCRdb and include only in-frame sequences with V and J called. Some clones fail to appear in such tables; in the studies checked, an unresolved V gene covers under half of the shortfall, and the cause of the remainder is unknown. In this sample the table shows roughly 42,000 clones, approximately 85% of which occur a single time. The biggest ten clones account for over 9% of the sample. Sequenced material: peripheral blood. The source is a human donor in a cohort sampled during active COVID-19.

The gene calls are TRBV7-8 and TRBJ2-7; 7 bases fit TRBD1. Trimming removed 3 bases from V and 9 bases from J; junction bases left unmatched: 11. The germline CDR1 and CDR2 sequences are SGHVS and FQNEAQ. This CDR3 spans 14 amino acids. CDR3 nucleotide sequence: TGTGCCAGCAGCTTCGGTACAGGGGCAAGCGGGCAGTACTTC. This sequence encodes CASSFGTGASGQYF.

The chain couples TRBV5-5 to TRBJ1-4, with 8 bases that match TRBD1. Trimming took 0 bases from V and 11 from J; bases not matched to a gene: 9. The CDR3 is 15 amino acids. Germline values: CDR1 SGHKS, CDR2 YYEKEE (reference sequence). The CDR3 coding sequence is TGTGCCAGCAGCTTGGCGGACAGGGAGGGAAGGAAACTGTTTTTT. Amino acids: CASSLADREGRKLFF.

The chain couples TRBV14 to TRBJ2-5; possibly TRBD1 for D (6 bases). V lost 1 base and J 7 bases, leaving 13 bases between the germline ends. This CDR3 has 14 residues. Germline V gene lookup returns CDR1 SGHDN and CDR2 FVKESK. The CDR3 reads CASSQVSLGGTQYF. The CDR3 nucleotides are TGTGCCAGCAGCCAAGTCAGCCTAGGGGGGACCCAGTACTTC.

The chain uses TRBV5-1 and TRBJ1-1; 7 bases are a match to TRBD1. CDR1 SGHRS and CDR2 YFSETQ come from the germline V gene. V gave up 0 bases and J gave up 7 bases; unmatched junction bases: 9. The CDR3 covers 15 residues. The CDR3 sequence is CASSLATGRDGEAFF. The CDR3 region has the DNA TGCGCCAGCAGCTTGGCGACAGGGCGGGACGGTGAAGCTTTCTTT.

The CDR3 nucleotides are TGTGCCAGCAGCCGGCTAGCGGGGGGCTACAATGAGCAGTTCTTC. The encoded protein is CASSRLAGGYNEQFF. The chain recombines TRBV11-3 with TRBJ2-1; 11 bases align to TRBD2. The CDR3 loop spans 15 amino acids. V was pared by 5 bases and J by 3 bases, with 3 bases of the junction left unmatched. Germline values: CDR1 SGHNT, CDR2 YENEEA.

This clone was seen a single time. V gene TRBV19 combines with J gene TRBJ1-5; 9 bases are a match to TRBD1. The V gene's germline CDR1 is LNHDA and CDR2 SQIVND (reference sequence). The CDR3 contains 16 residues. Trimming took 6 bases from V and 1 from J; bases not matched to a gene: 7. The CDR3 region has the DNA TGTGCCAGTAGGCCGGGACAGGGTATAAGCAATCAGCCCCAGCATTTT. Translating it yields CASRPGQGISNQPQHF.

The V gene is TRBV16, the J gene TRBJ1-2; the D gene is possibly TRBD1 (6 bases). V was trimmed by 3 bases and J by 9 bases, leaving 14 bases between them. This CDR3 has 13 amino acids. The germline V gene encodes CDR1 KGHSY and CDR2 FQNENV. The chain's CDR3 is CASSQSRQDSYTF. The CDR3 bases are TGTGCCAGCAGCCAGTCCCGACAGGACAGCTACACCTTC.

The chain joins TRBV21-1 to TRBJ2-3; the tabulated D call, TRBD1, remains unverified against the DNA. TRBV21-1 is described as a pseudogene. The CDR3 length is 16 residues. CDR3 nucleotide sequence: TGTGCCAGCAGCAAAGTGTTAGGGGTGAGCACAGATACGCAGTATTTT. This codes for CASSKVLGVSTDTQYF.

The chain has TRBV6-6 and TRBJ2-1; D possibly corresponds to TRBD1 (5 bases). This CDR3 spans 16 amino acids. Trimming removed 0 bases at V and 11 bases at J, with 20 bases between. In germline, CDR1 is MNHNY, CDR2 SVGAGI (reference sequence). This chain's CDR3 is CASSYSQGARVGKQFF. The CDR3 nucleotides are TGTGCCAGCAGTTACTCCCAGGGTGCCCGGGTGGGAAAGCAGTTCTTC.

This chain joins TRBV2 and TRBJ1-4, with D perhaps matching TRBD1 (5 bases). V lost 8 bases and J 8 bases, leaving 12 bases between the germline ends. Germline assignment: CDR1 SNHLY and CDR2 FYNNEI. The length of the CDR3 is 12 residues. CDR3 region: CASRGLEEKLFF. The CDR3 DNA follows: TGTGCCAGCCGGGGGTTGGAAGAAAAACTGTTTTTT.

The chain employs TRBV6-5 and TRBJ1-5; D is unresolved. The CDR3 extends over 13 amino acids. V was trimmed by 11 bases and J by 4 bases, leaving 15 bases between them. Germline V lookup: CDR1 MNHEY, CDR2 SVGAGI. The CDR3 region is CASGGQQNQPQHF. The CDR3 nucleotides read TGTGCCTCCGGAGGGCAGCAGAATCAGCCCCAGCATTTT.

The DNA of the CDR3 is TGTGCCAGCAGCTTGGTGATGGACACATTTGAAGCTTTCTTT. Translating gives CASSLVMDTFEAFF. The chain recombines TRBV5-6 with TRBJ1-1; a possible D gene is TRBD1 (5 bases). This CDR3 is built from 14 residues. The germline CDR1 and CDR2 sequences are SGHDT and YYEEEE. Trimming stripped 0 bases from V and 7 bases from J, with 13 bases between.

V and J are TRBV18 and TRBJ2-7; D is possibly TRBD2 (6 bases). Per germline, CDR1 KGHSH and CDR2 LQKENI. This CDR3 comprises 13 residues. V shed 1 base and J shed 5 bases, with 9 bases lying between them. CDR3 coding DNA: TGTGCCAGCTCACCACACCCTAGCGACGAGCAGTACTTC. This gives the protein CASSPHPSDEQYF. The full variable domain, rest sourced from reference TRBV18 and TRBJ2-7, is NAGVMQNPRHLVRRRGQEARLRCSPMKGHSHVYWYRQLPEEGLKFMVYLQKENIIDESGMPKERFSAEFPKEGPSILRIQQVVRGDSAAYFCASSPHPSDEQYFGPGTRLTVT.

The genes are TRBV5-8 and TRBJ1-1; possibly TRBD1 for D (6 bases). Germline V gives CDR1 SGHTS, CDR2 YDEGEE. Trimming took 3 bases from V and 7 from J, leaving 13 bases between them. This CDR3 comprises 13 residues. CDR3 in amino acids: CASSSRGGLEAFF. In DNA, the CDR3 is TGTGCCAGCAGCTCCCGGGGGGGGCTTGAAGCTTTCTTT.

This chain links TRBV6-5 with TRBJ1-1; D is uncertain. In germline, CDR1 is MNHEY, CDR2 SVGAGI. Between the trimmed V and J ends, which lost 7 bases and 0 bases, there was a span of 9 bases. This CDR3 has 13 residues. The CDR3 DNA reads as TGTGCCAGCAAGCGAAACTTGAACACTGAAGCTTTCTTT. Protein sequence: CASKRNLNTEAFF.

V is TRBV25-1 and J is TRBJ2-7; 7 bases line up with TRBD1. Unmatched junction bases numbered 8, after V lost 6 bases and J lost 3 bases. This CDR3 contains 14 residues. Germline CDR1 and CDR2: MGHDK and SYGVNS. The CDR3 sequence is CASSPGTAFYEQYF. The CDR3 DNA is TGTGCCAGCAGCCCCGGGACAGCCTTCTACGAGCAGTACTTC.

Notes on this clone: Sequence at one end of the junction differs from germline and may be a read error. The chain uses TRBV3-1 (or the pseudogene TRBV3-2) and TRBJ2-3; possibly TRBD2 for D (6 bases). CDR1 LGHDT and CDR2 YNNKEL come from the germline V gene (reference sequence). CDR3 length equals 14 residues. The CDR3 DNA reads as TGTGCCAGCAGCCAAGACCCTAGCGCGGCTGCCGCCCTTTTT. Translation: CASSQDPSAAAALF.

This sequence joins TRBV7-2 and TRBJ2-2, with a possible D match to TRBD2 (5 bases). Germline V gene sequence: CDR1 SGHTA, CDR2 FQGNSA. V was clipped by 5 bases and J by 8 bases, with 21 bases between them. There are 16 residues in the CDR3. CDR3 bases: TGTGCCAGCAGCCCCCAACGGGGAGATCTCACAGGGGAGCTGTTTTTT. This codes for CASSPQRGDLTGELFF. The full variable domain, completed using reference TRBV7-2 and TRBJ2-2, is GAGVSQSPSNKVTEKGKDVELRCDPISGHTALYWYRQSLGQGLEFLIYFQGNSAPDKSGLPSDRFSAERTGGSVSTLTIQRTQQEDSAVYLCASSPQRGDLTGELFFGEGSRLTVL.

This chain connects TRBV3-1 (or the pseudogene TRBV3-2) to TRBJ2-2; 9 bases fit TRBD2. The CDR3 is 16 residues long. The J segment lost 7 bases and the V segment lost 4 bases, leaving 10 bases of the junction unmatched. The germline gives CDR1 LGHDT, CDR2 YNNKEL (reference sequence). As DNA, the CDR3 is TGTGCCAGCAGCCTCCTCGGCGGGGGGGCCAACGGGGAGCTGTTTTTT. Translation: CASSLLGGGANGELFF.

The genes are TRBV19 and TRBJ2-5, with D perhaps matching TRBD1 (6 bases). Deletions cut 5 bases from V and 5 bases from J, with 9 bases between. Looked up from germline, CDR1 is LNHDA and CDR2 is SQIVND (reference sequence). This CDR3 contains 12 residues. CDR3 coding DNA: TGTGCCAGTAGTCAGGGGACGGAGACCCAGTACTTC. This codes for CASSQGTETQYF.

The V gene is TRBV19, the J gene TRBJ2-1, with TRBD2 as a possible D gene (7 bases). This CDR3 contains 16 residues. The ends were cut back, 5 bases at V and 4 bases at J, with 18 bases in the middle. CDR1 is LNHDA, CDR2 SQIVND, per germline (reference sequence). The CDR3 loop reads CASSSHKGGAYNEQFF. CDR3 in DNA: TGTGCCAGTAGTTCCCACAAGGGGGGGGCTTACAATGAGCAGTTCTTC.

Only one count was recorded for this clone. Within the sample, other DNA sequences also encode this same CDR3. The V gene is TRBV5-1, the J gene TRBJ2-5, with TRBD1 as a possible D gene (6 bases). This CDR3 has 14 residues. CDR1 SGHRS and CDR2 YFSETQ come from the germline V gene. Trimming removed 3 bases from V and 2 bases from J, with 11 bases in between. The CDR3 DNA follows: TGCGCCAGCAGCTCCGGACAGATACAAGAGACCCAGTACTTC. Translated: CASSSGQIQETQYF.

This chain uses TRBV7-2 with TRBJ1-1; D is unclear. The CDR3 loop spans 14 amino acids. V dropped 5 bases and J dropped 1 base, with 11 bases sitting between them. The germline V gene encodes CDR1 SGHTA and CDR2 FQGNSA. The CDR3 is CASSVDAGNTEAFF. The DNA for the CDR3 is TGTGCCAGCAGCGTAGACGCAGGGAACACTGAAGCTTTCTTT.

This chain uses TRBV24-1 with TRBJ2-3; D gene ambiguous. Trimming took off 0 bases at V and 0 bases at J, with 3 bases between the two ends. The CDR3 is 14 amino acids. The germline gives CDR1 KGHDR, CDR2 SFDVKD. The CDR3 sequence is CATSDLSSTDTQYF. The CDR3 DNA reads TGTGCCACCAGTGATTTGTCTAGCACAGATACGCAGTATTTT.

The chain has TRBV12-1 and TRBJ2-1; the DNA was not compared with TRBD1, the D call given in the table. TRBV12-1 is shown as a pseudogene. There are 16 residues in the CDR3. DNA of the CDR3: TGTGCCAGCAGCTTCCCCCACCGGGACAAATACAATGAGCAGTTCTTC. It translates to CASSFPHRDKYNEQFF.

The chain joins TRBV7-9 to TRBJ2-7; 10 bases are a match to TRBD1. Germline loops: CDR1 SEHNR, CDR2 FQNEAQ (reference sequence). V lost 5 bases, J lost 6 bases, and 7 bases stayed unmatched. This CDR3 has 14 amino acids. The CDR3 is CASSERDRGSEQYF. CDR3 nucleotide sequence: TGTGCCAGCAGCGAGAGGGACAGGGGTTCCGAGCAGTACTTC.

The V and J genes are TRBV28 and TRBJ2-3, with 9 positions matching TRBD2. The CDR3 length is 15 residues. The germline V gene has CDR1 MDHEN and CDR2 SYDVKM. With V trimmed by 2 bases and J by 2 bases, 2 bases remained unmatched. The CDR3 region has the DNA TGTGCCAGCAGTTTAGGCGGGGGGGTCACAGATACGCAGTATTTT. This codes for CASSLGGGVTDTQYF.